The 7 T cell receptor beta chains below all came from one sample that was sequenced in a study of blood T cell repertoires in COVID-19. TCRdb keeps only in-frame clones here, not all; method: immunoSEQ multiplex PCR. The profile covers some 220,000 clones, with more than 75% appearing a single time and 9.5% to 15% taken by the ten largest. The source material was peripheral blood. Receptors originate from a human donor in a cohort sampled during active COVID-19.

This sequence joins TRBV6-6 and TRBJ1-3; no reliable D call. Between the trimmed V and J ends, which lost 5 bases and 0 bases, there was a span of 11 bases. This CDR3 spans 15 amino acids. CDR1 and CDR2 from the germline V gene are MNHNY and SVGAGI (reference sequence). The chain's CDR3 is CASSPAVSSGNTIYF. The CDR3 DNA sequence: TGTGCCAGCAGTCCCGCGGTGAGCTCTGGAAACACCATATATTTT.

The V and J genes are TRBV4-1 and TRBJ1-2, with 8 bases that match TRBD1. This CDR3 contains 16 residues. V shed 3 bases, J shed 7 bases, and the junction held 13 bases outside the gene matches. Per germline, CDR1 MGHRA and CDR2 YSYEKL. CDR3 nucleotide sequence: TGCGCCAGCAGCCAGGGGAACAGGGGGAACAGAGGTGGCTACACCTTC. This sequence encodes CASSQGNRGNRGGYTF.

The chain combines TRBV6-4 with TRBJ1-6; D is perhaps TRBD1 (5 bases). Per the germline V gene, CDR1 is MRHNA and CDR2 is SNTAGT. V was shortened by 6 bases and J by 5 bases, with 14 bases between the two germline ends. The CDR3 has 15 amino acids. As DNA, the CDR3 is TGTGCCAGCAGGACCTCGGGGGGAGATAATTCACCCCTCCACTTT. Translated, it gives CASRTSGGDNSPLHF.

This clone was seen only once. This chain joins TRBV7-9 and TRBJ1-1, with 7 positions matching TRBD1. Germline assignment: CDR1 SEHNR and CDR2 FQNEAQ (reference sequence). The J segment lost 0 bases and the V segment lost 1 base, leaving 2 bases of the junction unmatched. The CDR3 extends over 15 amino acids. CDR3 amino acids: CASSLVTGMNTEAFF. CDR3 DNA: TGTGCCAGCAGCTTAGTGACAGGGATGAACACTGAAGCTTTCTTT.

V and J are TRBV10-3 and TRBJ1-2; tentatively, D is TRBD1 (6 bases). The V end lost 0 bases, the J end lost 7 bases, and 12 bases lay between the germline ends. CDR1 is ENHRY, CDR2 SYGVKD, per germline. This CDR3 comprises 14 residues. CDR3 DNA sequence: TGTGCCATCAGTGAGTCCTTACAGGGAATTGGCTACACCTTC. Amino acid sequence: CAISESLQGIGYTF.

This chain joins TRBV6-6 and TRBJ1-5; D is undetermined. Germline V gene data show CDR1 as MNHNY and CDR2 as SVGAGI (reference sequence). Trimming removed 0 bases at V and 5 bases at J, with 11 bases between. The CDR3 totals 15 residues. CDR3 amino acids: CASSYSGGEHQPQHF. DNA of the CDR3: TGTGCCAGCAGTTACTCGGGTGGGGAGCATCAGCCCCAGCATTTT.

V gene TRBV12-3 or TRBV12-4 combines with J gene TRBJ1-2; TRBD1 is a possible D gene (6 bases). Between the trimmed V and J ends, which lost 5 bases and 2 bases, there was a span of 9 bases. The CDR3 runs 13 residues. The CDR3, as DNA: TGTGCCAGCAGTCCGACAGGAAACTATGGCTACACCTTC. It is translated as CASSPTGNYGYTF.